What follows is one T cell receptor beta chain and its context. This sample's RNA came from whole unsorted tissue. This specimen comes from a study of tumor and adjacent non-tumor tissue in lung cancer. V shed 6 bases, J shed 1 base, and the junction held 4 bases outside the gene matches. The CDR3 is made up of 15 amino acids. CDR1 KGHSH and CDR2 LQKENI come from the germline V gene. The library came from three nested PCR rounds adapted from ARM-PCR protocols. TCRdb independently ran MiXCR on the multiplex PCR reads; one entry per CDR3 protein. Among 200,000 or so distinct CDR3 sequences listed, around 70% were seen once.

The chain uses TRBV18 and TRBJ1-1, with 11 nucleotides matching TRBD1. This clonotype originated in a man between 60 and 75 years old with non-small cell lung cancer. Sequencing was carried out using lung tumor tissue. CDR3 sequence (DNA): TGTGCCAGCTCCCTGGGACAGGGGGGGAACACTGAAGCTTTCTTT. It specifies CASSLGQGGNTEAFF.